This TCR beta chain comes out of a study of cytomegalovirus exposure and HLA in healthy donors. About this clone itself: The antigen is not known.

Study-level findings and limits: Many donors shared some public TCRs, even though most TCR sequences were rare. Cytomegalovirus-associated status was assigned to approximately 160 TCR beta chains. According to a subsequent analysis, TCR clusters identified in the first cohort showed a tendency to co-occur across the roughly 120 validation repertoires. Reportedly, cytomegalovirus status was diagnosed with high sensitivity and specificity.

Assay: immunoSEQ multiplex PCR; the TCRdb copy retains only in-frame clones and omits some. This table holds 120,000 or so clones, roughly 89% found once. CDR3 length: 13 residues. V lost 6 bases to trimming and J lost 6 bases; unmatched junction nucleotides: 5. Per the germline V gene, CDR1 is MNHNY and CDR2 is SVGAGI (reference sequence). The V call is TRBV6-6, the J call TRBJ2-5, with TRBD1 matching 9 bases. The sequence was collected from a woman aged 18-29 years in good health and CMV-seronegative. The sequenced sample consisted of PBMCs. The CDR3, as DNA: TGTGCCAGCAGCTGGGACAGGGTGAAGACCCAGTACTTC. This encodes CASSWDRVKTQYF.